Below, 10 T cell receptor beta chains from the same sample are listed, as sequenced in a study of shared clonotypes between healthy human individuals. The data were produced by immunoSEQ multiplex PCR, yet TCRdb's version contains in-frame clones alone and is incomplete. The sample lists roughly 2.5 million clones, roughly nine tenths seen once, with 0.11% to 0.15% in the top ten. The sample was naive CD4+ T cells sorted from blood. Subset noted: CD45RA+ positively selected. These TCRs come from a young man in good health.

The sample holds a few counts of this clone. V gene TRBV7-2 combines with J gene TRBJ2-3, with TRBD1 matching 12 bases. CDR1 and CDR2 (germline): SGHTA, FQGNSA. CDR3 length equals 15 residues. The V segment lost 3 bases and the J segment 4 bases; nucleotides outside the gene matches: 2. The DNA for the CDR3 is TGTGCCAGCAGCTTGGGACAGGGGGCACCAGATACGCAGTATTTT. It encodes CASSLGQGAPDTQYF.

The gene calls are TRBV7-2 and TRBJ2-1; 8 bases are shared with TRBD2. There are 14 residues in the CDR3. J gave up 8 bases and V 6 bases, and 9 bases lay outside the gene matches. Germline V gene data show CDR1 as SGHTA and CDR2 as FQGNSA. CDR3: CASSFGLAGYEQFF. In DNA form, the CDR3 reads TGTGCCAGCAGTTTCGGACTAGCCGGGTATGAGCAGTTCTTC.

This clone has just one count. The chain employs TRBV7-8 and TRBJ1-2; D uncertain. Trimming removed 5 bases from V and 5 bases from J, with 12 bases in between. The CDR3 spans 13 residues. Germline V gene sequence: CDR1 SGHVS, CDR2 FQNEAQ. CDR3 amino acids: CASSLQAFYGYTF. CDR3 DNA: TGTGCCAGCAGCCTTCAAGCGTTTTATGGCTACACCTTC. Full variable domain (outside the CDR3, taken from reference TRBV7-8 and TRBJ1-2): GAGVSQSPRYKVAKRGQDVALRCDPISGHVSLFWYQQALGQGPEFLTYFQNEAQLDKSGLPSDRFFAERPEGSVSTLKIQRTQQEDSAVYLCASSLQAFYGYTFGSGTRLTVV.

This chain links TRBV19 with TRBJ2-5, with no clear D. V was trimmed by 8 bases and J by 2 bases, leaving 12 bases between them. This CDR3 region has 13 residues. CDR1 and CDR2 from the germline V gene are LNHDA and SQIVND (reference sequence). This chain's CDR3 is CASRSLGQETQYF. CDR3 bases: TGTGCCAGTCGATCCCTCGGACAAGAGACCCAGTACTTC. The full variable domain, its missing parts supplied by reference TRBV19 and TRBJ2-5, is DGGITQSPKYLFRKEGQNVTLSCEQNLNHDAMYWYRQDPGQGLRLIYYSQIVNDFQKGDIAEGYSVSREKKESFPLTVTSAQKNPTAFYLCASRSLGQETQYFGPGTRLLVL.

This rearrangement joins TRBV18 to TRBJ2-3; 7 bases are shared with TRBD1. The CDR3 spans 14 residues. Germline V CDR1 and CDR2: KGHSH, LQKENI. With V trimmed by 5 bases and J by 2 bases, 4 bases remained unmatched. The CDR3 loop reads CASSSGQVTDTQYF. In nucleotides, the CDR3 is TGTGCCAGCTCATCCGGACAGGTCACAGATACGCAGTATTTT.

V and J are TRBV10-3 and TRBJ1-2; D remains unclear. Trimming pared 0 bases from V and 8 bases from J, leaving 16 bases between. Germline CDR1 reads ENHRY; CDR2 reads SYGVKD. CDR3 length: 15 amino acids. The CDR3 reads CAISESNLSGYGYTF. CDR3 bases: TGTGCCATCAGTGAGTCGAATCTCTCGGGGTACGGCTACACCTTC.

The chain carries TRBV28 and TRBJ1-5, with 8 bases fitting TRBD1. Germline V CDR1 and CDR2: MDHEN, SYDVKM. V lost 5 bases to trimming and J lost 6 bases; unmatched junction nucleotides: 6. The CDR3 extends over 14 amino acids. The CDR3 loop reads CASSTGGQSQPQHF. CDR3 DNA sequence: TGTGCCAGCAGTACAGGGGGGCAAAGTCAGCCCCAGCATTTT. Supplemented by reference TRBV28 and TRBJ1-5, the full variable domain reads DVKVTQSSRYLVKRTGEKVFLECVQDMDHENMFWYRQDPGLGLRLIYFSYDVKMKEKGDIPEGYSVSREKKERFSLILESASTNQTSMYLCASSTGGQSQPQHFGDGTRLSIL.

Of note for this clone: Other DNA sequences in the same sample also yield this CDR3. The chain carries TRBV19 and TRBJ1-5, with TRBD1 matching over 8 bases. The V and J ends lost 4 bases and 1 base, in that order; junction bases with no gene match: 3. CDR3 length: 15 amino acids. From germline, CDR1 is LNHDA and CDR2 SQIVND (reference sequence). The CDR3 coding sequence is TGTGCCAGTAGTACGACAGGGGCAAGCAATCAGCCCCAGCATTTT. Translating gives CASSTTGASNQPQHF.

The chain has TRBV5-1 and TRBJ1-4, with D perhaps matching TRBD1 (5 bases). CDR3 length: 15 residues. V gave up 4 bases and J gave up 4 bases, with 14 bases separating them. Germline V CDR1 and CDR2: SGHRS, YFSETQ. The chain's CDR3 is CASSTEAGRNEKLFF. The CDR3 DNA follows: TGCGCCAGCAGCACCGAGGCAGGGCGTAATGAAAAACTGTTTTTT.

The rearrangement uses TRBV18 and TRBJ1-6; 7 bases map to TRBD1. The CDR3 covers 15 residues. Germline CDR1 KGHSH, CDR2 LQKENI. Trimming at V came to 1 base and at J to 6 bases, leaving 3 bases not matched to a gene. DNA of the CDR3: TGTGCCAGCTCACCACGGGACAGCATTAATTCACCCCTCCACTTT. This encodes CASSPRDSINSPLHF.